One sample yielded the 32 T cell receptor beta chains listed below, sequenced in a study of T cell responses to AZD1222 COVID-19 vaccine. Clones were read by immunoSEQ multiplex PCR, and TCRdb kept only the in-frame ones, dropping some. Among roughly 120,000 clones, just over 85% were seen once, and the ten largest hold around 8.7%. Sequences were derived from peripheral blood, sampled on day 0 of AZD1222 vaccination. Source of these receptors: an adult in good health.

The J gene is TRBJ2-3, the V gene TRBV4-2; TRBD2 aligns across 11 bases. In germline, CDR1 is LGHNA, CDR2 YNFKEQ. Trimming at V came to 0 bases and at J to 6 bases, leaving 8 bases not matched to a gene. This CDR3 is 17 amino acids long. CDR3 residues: CASSQETLAGGPDTQYF. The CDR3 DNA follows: TGTGCCAGCAGCCAAGAAACCCTAGCGGGGGGCCCCGATACGCAGTATTTT.

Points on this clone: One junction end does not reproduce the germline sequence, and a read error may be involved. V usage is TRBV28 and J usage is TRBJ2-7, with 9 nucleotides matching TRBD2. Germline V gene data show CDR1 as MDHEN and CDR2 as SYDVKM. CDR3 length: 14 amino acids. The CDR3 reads CTSRAGGSNDEQYF. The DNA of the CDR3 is TGTACCAGCAGGGCGGGGGGGAGTAACGACGAGCAGTACTTC.

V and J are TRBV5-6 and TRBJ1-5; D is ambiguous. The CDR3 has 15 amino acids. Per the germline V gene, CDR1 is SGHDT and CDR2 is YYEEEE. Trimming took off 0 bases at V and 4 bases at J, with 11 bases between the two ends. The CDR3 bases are TGTGCCAGCAGCTTGGGGGCCTCGCCGAATCAGCCCCAGCATTTT. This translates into CASSLGASPNQPQHF. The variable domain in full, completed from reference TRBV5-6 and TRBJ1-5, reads DAGVTQSPTHLIKTRGQQVTLRCSPKSGHDTVSWYQQALGQGPQFIFQYYEEEERQRGNFPDRFSGHQFPNYSSELNVNALLLGDSALYLCASSLGASPNQPQHFGDGTRLSIL.

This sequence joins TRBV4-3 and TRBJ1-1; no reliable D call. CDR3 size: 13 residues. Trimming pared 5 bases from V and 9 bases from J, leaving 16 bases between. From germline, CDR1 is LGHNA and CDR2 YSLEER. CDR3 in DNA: TGCGCCAGCAGCTCGAGACTTAAGGACCAAGCTTTCTTT. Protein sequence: CASSSRLKDQAFF.

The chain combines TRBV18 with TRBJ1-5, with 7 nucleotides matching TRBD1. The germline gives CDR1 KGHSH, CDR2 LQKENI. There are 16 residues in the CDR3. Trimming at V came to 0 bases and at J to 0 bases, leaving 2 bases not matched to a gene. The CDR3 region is CASSPPSGGSNQPQHF. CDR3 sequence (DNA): TGTGCCAGCTCACCACCTTCAGGGGGTAGCAATCAGCCCCAGCATTTT.

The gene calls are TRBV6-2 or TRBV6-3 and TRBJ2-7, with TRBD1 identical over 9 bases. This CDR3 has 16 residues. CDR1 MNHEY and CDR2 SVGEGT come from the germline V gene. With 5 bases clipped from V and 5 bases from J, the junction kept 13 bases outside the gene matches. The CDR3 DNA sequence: TGTGCCAGCAGTCAAGGGACAGGGACAGTTCGGAACGAGCAGTACTTC. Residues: CASSQGTGTVRNEQYF.

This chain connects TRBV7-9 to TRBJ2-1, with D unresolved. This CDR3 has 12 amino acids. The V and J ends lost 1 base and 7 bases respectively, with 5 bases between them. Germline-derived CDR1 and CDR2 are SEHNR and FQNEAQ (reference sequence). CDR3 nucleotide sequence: TGTGCCAGCAGCTTAGGACGGAATGAGCAGTTCTTC. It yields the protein CASSLGRNEQFF.

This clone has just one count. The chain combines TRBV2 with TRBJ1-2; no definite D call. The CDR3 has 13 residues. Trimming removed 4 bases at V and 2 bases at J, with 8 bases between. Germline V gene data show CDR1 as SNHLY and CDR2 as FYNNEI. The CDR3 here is CASSAVQNYGYTF. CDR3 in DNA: TGTGCCAGCAGTGCGGTACAGAACTATGGCTACACCTTC. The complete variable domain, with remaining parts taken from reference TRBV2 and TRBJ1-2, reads EPEVTQTPSHQVTQMGQEVILRCVPISNHLYFYWYRQILGQKVEFLVSFYNNEISEKSEIFDDQFSVERPDGSNFTLKIRSTKLEDSAMYFCASSAVQNYGYTFGSGTRLTVV.

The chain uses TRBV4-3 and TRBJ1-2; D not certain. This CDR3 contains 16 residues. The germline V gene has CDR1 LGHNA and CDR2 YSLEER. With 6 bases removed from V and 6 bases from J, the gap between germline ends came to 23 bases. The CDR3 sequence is CASRPGAQSEGNGYTF. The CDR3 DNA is TGCGCCAGCAGACCCGGAGCACAGTCCGAGGGCAATGGCTACACCTTC.

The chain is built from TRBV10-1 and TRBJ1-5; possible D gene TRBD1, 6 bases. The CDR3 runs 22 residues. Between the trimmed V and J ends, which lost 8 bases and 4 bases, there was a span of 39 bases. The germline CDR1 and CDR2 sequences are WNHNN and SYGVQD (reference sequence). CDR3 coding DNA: TGCGCCAGCCCCCCAATCAGATCGCCGGGACATCTCGAAGGGGGGGGAAATCAGCCCCAGCATTTT. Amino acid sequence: CASPPIRSPGHLEGGGNQPQHF.

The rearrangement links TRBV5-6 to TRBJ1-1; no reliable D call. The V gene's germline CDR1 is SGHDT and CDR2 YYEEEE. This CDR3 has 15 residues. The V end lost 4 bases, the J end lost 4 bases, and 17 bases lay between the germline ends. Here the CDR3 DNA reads TGTGCCAGCAGCCGGGTCCGAGGAGGCTCCACTGAAGCTTTCTTT. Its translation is CASSRVRGGSTEAFF.

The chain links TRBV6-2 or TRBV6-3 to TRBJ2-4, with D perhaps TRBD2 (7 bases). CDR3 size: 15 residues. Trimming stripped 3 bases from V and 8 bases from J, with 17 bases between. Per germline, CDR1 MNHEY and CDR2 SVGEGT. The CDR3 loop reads CASSYTAQGGDIQYF. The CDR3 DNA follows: TGTGCCAGCAGTTATACCGCACAGGGAGGGGACATTCAGTACTTC.

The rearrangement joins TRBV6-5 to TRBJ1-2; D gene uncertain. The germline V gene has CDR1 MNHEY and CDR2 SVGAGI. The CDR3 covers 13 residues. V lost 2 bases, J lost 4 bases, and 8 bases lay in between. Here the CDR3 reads CASSYGRTYGYTF. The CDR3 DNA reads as TGTGCCAGCAGTTACGGACGGACCTATGGCTACACCTTC.

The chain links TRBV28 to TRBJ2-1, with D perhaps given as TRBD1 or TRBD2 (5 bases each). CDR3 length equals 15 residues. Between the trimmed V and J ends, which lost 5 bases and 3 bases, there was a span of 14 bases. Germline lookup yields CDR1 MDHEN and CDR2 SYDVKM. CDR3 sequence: CASSESRDGYNEQFF. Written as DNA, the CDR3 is TGTGCCAGCAGTGAGAGCCGGGACGGCTACAATGAGCAGTTCTTC.

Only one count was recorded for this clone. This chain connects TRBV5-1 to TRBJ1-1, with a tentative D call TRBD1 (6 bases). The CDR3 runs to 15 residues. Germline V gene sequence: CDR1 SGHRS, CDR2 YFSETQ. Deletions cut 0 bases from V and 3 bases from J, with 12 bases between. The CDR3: CASSLAAGGHTEAFF. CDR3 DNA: TGCGCCAGCAGCTTGGCAGCGGGGGGCCACACTGAAGCTTTCTTT.

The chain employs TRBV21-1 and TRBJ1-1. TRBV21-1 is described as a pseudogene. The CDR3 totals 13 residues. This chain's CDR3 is CASSNWSKQDAFF. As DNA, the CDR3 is TGTGCCAGCAGCAACTGGAGCAAGCAGGACGCTTTCTTT.

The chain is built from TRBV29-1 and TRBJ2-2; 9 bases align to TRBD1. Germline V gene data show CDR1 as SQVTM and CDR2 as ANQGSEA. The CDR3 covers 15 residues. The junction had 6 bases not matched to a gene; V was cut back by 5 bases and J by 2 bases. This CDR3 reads CSVMRTGANTGELFF. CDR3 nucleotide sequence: TGCAGCGTTATGCGGACAGGGGCTAACACCGGGGAGCTGTTTTTT.

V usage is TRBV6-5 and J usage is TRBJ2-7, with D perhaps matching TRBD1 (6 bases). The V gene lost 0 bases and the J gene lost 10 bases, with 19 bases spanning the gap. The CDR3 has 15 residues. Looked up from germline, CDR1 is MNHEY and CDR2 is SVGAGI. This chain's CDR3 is CASSYSAGAGRHQYF. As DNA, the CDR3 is TGTGCCAGCAGTTACTCGGCAGGGGCAGGTCGGCACCAGTACTTC.

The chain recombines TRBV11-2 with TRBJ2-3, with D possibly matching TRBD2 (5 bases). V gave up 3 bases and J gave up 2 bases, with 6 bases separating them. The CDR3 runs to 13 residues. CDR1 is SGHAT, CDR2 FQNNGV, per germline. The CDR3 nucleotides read TGTGCCAGCAGCTTCGGGAACACAGATACGCAGTATTTT. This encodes CASSFGNTDTQYF.

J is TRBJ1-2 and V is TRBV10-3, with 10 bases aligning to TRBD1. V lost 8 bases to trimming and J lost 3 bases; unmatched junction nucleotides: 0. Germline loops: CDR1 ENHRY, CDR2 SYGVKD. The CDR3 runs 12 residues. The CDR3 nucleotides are TGTGCCATCGGACAGGGGGACTATGGCTACACCTTC. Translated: CAIGQGDYGYTF.

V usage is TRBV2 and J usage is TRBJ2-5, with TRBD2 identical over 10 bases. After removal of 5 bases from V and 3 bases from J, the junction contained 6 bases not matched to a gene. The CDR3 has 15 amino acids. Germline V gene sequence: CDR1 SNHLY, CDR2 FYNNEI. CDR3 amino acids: CASSLTSGYKETQYF. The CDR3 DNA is TGTGCCAGCAGTTTGACTAGCGGGTACAAAGAGACCCAGTACTTC.

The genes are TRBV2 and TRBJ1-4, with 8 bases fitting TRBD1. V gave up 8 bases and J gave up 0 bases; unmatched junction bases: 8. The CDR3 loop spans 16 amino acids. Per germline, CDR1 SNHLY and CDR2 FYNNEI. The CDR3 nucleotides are TGTGCCAGCTCGACAGGGGCCACTCCAACTAATGAAAAACTGTTTTTT. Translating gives CASSTGATPTNEKLFF.

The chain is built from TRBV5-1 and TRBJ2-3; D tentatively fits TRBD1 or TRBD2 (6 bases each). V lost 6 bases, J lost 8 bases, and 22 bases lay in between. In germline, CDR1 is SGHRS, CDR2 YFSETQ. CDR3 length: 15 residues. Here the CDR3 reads CASTLDRRDMGTQYF. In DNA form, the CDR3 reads TGCGCCAGCACACTCGACAGGAGGGACATGGGTACGCAGTATTTT.

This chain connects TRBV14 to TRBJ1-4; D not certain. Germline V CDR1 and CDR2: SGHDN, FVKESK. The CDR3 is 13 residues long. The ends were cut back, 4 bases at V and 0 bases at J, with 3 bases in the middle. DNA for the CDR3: TGTGCCAGCAGCCGAGCAACTAATGAAAAACTGTTTTTT. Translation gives CASSRATNEKLFF.

The CDR3: CASSVMTGAYGYTF. CDR3 nucleotide sequence: TGTGCCAGTAGTGTCATGACAGGGGCCTATGGCTACACCTTC. The gene calls are TRBV19 and TRBJ1-2; 8 bases fit TRBD1. The junction had 6 bases not matched to a gene; V was cut back by 5 bases and J by 4 bases. CDR1 and CDR2 from the germline V gene are LNHDA and SQIVND (reference sequence). CDR3 length: 14 residues.

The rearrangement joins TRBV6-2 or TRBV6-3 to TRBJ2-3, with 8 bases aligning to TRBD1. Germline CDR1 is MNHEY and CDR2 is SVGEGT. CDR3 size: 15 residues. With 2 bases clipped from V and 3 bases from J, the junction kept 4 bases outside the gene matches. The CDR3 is CASSYPGQGTDTQYF. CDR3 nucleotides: TGTGCCAGCAGTTACCCCGGACAGGGAACAGATACGCAGTATTTT.

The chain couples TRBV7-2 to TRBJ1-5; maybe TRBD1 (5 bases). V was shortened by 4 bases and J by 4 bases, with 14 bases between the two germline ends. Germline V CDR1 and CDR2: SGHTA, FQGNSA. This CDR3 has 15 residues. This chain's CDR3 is CASSSDSGGNQPQHF. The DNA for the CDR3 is TGTGCCAGCAGCTCGGACTCGGGGGGGAATCAGCCCCAGCATTTT.

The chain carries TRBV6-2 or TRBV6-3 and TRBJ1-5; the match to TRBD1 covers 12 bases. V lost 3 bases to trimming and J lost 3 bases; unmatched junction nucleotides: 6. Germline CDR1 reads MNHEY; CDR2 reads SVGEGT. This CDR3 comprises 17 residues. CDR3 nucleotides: TGTGCCAGCAGTTATTGGGGACAGGGGGCAAACAATCAGCCCCAGCATTTT. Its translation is CASSYWGQGANNQPQHF.

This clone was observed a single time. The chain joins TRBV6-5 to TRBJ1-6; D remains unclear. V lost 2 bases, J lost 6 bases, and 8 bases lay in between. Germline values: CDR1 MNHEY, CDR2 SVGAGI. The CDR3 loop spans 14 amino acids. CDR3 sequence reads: CASSYIGFNSPLHF. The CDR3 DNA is TGTGCCAGCAGTTACATAGGGTTTAATTCACCCCTCCACTTT.

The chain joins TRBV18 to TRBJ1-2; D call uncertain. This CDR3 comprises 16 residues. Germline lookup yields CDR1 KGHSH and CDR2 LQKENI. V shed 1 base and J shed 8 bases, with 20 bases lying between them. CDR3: CASSPQGSARGRGYTF. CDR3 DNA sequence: TGTGCCAGCTCACCACAGGGATCAGCTCGAGGCCGGGGCTACACCTTC.

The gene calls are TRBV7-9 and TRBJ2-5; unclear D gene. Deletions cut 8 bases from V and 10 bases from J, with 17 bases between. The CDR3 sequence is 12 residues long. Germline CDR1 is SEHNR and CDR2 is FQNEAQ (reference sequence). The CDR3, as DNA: TGTGCCAGCCGTCCTACTTCGACACACCAGTACTTC. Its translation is CASRPTSTHQYF.

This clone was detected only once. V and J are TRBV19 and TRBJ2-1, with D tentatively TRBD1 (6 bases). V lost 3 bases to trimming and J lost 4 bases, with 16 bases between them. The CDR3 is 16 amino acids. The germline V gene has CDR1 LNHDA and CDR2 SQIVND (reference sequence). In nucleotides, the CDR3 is TGTGCCAGTAGTATTTCCTCCCGGGACATATACAATGAGCAGTTCTTC. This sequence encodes CASSISSRDIYNEQFF.